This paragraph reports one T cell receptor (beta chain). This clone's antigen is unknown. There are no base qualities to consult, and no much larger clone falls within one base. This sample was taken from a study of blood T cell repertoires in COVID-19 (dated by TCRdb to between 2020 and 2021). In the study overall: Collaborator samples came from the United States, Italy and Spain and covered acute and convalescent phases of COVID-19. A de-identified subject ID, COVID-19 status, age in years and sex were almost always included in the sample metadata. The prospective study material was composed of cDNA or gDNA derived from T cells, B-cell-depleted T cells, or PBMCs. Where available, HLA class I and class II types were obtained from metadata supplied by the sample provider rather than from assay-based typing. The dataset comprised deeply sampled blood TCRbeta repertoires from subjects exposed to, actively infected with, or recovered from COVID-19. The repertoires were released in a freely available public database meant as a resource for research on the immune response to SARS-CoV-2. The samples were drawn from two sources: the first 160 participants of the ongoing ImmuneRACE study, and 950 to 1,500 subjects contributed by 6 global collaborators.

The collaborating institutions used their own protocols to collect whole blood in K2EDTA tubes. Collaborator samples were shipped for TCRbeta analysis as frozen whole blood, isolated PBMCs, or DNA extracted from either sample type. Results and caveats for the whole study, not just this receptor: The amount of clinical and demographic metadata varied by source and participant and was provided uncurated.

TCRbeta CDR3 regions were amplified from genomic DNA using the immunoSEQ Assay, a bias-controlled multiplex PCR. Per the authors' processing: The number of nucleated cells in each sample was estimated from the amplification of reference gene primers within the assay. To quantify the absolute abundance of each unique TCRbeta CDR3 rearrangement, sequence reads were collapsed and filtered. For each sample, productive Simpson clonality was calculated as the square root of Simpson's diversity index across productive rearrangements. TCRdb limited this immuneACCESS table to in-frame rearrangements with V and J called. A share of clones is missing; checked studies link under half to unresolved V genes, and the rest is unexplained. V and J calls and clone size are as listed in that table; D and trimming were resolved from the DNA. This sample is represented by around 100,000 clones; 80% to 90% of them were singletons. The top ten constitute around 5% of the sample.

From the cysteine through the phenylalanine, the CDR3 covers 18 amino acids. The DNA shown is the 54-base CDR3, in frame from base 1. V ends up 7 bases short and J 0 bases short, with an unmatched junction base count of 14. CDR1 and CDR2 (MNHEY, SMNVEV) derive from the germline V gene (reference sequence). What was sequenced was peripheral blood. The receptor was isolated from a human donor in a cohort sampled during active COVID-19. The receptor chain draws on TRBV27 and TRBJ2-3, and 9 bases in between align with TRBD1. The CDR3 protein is CASTPGTGFWASTDTQYF. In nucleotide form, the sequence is TGTGCCAGCACTCCCGGGACAGGGTTTTGGGCGAGCACAGATACGCAGTATTTT.